The present entry profiles one T cell receptor beta chain with its context. This CDR3 contains 15 residues. Per germline, CDR1 LGHDT and CDR2 YNNKEL (reference sequence). Trimming cost V 0 bases and J 0 bases, with 8 bases left between them. Original processing methods: Estimation of nucleated cell counts was performed using reference gene primer amplification. Profiled with immunoSEQ multiplex PCR; TCRdb holds only in-frame clones, not every one. That table furnishes V, J and clone size, whereas the DNA furnished D and trimming. The table includes roughly 93,000 clones, over 70% detected once. The data derive from a study of blood T cell repertoires in COVID-19.

Sample: peripheral blood. This clonotype was obtained from a human donor in a cohort sampled during active COVID-19. The V and J genes are TRBV3-1 (or the pseudogene TRBV3-2) and TRBJ1-1, with a tentative D call TRBD1 (5 bases). The CDR3 loop reads CASSQDAGMNTEAFF. The CDR3 DNA is TGTGCCAGCAGCCAAGATGCAGGGATGAACACTGAAGCTTTCTTT.